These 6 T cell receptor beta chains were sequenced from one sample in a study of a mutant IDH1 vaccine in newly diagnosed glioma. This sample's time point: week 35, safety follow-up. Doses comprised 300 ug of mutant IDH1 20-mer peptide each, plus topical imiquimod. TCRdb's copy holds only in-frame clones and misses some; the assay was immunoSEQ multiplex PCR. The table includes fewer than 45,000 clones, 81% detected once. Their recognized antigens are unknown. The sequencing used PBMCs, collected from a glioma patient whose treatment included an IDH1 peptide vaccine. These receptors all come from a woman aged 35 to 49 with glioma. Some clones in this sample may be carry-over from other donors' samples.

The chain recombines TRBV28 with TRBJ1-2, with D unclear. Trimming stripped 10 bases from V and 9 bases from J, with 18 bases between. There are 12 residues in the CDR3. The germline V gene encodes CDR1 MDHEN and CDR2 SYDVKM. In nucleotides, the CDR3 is TGTGCCACCCGGTCCAGAGCCTTTAGCTACACCTTC. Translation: CATRSRAFSYTF.

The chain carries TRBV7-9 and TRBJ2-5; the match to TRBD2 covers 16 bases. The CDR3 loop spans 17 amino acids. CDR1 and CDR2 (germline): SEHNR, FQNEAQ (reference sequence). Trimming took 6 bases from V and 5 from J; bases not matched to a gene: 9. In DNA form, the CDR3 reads TGTGCCAGCAGGAAAGGGACTAGCGGGAGGGCCCGGGAGACCCAGTACTTC. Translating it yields CASRKGTSGRARETQYF. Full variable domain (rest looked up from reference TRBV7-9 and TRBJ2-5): DTGVSQNPRHKITKRGQNVTFRCDPISEHNRLYWYRQTLGQGPEFLTYFQNEAQLEKSRLLSDRFSAERPKGSFSTLEIQRTEQGDSAMYLCASRKGTSGRARETQYFGPGTRLLVL.

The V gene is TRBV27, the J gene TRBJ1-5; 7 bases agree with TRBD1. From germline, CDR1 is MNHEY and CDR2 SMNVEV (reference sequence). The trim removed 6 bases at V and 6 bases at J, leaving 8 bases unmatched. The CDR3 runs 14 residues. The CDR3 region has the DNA TGTGCCAGCAGAAGTACAGGGGAACGTCAGCCCCAGCATTTT. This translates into CASRSTGERQPQHF.

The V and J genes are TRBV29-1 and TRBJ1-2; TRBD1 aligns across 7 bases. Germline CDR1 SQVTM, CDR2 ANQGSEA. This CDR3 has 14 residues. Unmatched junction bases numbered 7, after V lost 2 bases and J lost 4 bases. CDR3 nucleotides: TGCAGCGTTGAAATGGACAGGTGGGGCTATGGCTACACCTTC. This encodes CSVEMDRWGYGYTF.

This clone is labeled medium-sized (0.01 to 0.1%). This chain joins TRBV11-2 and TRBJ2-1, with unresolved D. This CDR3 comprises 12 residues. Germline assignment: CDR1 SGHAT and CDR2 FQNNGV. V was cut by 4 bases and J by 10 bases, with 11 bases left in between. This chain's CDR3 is CASSSGRTEQFF. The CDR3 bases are TGTGCCAGCAGCTCGGGCAGGACGGAGCAGTTCTTC.

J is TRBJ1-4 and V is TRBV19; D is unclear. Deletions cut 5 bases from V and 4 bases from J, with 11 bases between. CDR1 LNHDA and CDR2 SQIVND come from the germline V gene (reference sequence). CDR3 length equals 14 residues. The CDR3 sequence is CASSDRLINEKLFF. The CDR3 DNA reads TGTGCCAGTAGTGACCGGCTGATTAATGAAAAACTGTTTTTT. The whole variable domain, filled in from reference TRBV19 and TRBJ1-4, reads DGGITQSPKYLFRKEGQNVTLSCEQNLNHDAMYWYRQDPGQGLRLIYYSQIVNDFQKGDIAEGYSVSREKKESFPLTVTSAQKNPTAFYLCASSDRLINEKLFFGSGTQLSVL.